These T cell receptor beta chains were read from a single sample in a study of shared clonotypes between healthy human individuals. Clones were sequenced by immunoSEQ multiplex PCR, and TCRdb holds only the in-frame ones, with some missing. The data contain approximately 1,000,000 clones, roughly 80% of them seen just once; the ten biggest clones take up more than 0.85%. Sequenced sample: memory CD4+ T cells from PBMCs. These receptors were collected from a man between 18 and 29 years old in good health. Some clones in this sample may be carry-over from other donors' samples. CDR3s leave out the opening cysteine and the closing phenylalanine or tryptophan. The D gene is left open where the match is weak. A row's size may be missing; if present it is once, few, many or a size class.

d_call	clone_size	v_call	cdr3_aa
-	-	TRBV18	ASSPDVRAGEQY
TRBD2	-	TRBV5-5	ASSLETSGNGDTQY
TRBD2	many	TRBV6-5	ASSSTAGGYEQY
-	-	TRBV18	ASSPHPGSDTEAF
TRBD1	-	TRBV2	ASTSTGGGGTQY
-	-	TRBV28	ASSRYSYNEQF
TRBD2	few	TRBV10-3	AINPTSGVDTGELF
-	-	TRBV6-6	ASSYYSLNTEAF
-	-	TRBV5-1	ASSLDGEQPQH
TRBD1	-	TRBV5-4	ASSTRQGARGTEAF
-	-	TRBV5-6	ASSLVGAGANVLT
-	-	TRBV7-3	ASSFSTAGEQF
TRBD1	few	TRBV5-1	ASSLGTGDTEAF
TRBD1	-	TRBV2	ASSSRDRGSGANVLT
TRBD2	many	TRBV14	ASSQVHSSSGGRGFSEQF
-	-	TRBV14	ASSQGANYGYT
TRBD1	-	TRBV7-2	ASSRTGISYEQY
-	-	TRBV5-1	ASSLVADTEAF
-	-	TRBV4-1	ASSRGPGTIGTEAF
-	-	TRBV9	ASSGVPPTDTQY
TRBD2	-	TRBV5-4	ASSAGLAGGPTYNEQF
TRBD1	-	TRBV29-1	SGRQGEGYGYT
-	-	TRBV5-4	ASSPGGGRDYGYT
TRBD1	-	TRBV9	ASSTGQGTPYEQY
TRBD2	-	TRBV5-1	ASSLAAGGRYNEQF
-	-	TRBV29-1	SVEDPRGTDTQY
-	-	TRBV30	AWSVKGTDTIY